The 25 T cell receptor beta chains given below trace back to one sample, sequenced in a study of cytomegalovirus exposure and HLA in healthy donors. Sequencing was performed with immunoSEQ multiplex PCR; in TCRdb, only in-frame clones are kept and a portion is missing. The table records about 200,000 clones, roughly 84% of them present only once. The sample taken for sequencing was PBMCs. These receptors were obtained from a woman aged 30 to 39 in good health and CMV-seropositive.

The chain combines TRBV7-2 with TRBJ2-3; 7 bases are shared with TRBD2. CDR1 and CDR2 from the germline V gene are SGHTA and FQGNSA. The CDR3 contains 15 residues. V shed 2 bases, J shed 5 bases, and the junction held 7 bases outside the gene matches. CDR3 amino acids: CASSLSREVVDTQYF. The CDR3 region has the DNA TGTGCCAGCAGCTTATCCCGGGAGGTCGTAGATACGCAGTATTTT.

V is TRBV29-1 and J is TRBJ1-1; 9 bases map to TRBD1. The germline CDR1 and CDR2 sequences are SQVTM and ANQGSEA. Trimming at V came to 8 bases and at J to 1 base, leaving 5 bases not matched to a gene. The CDR3 spans 13 residues. In nucleotides, the CDR3 is TGCAGCCACCCGGGACAGGGGAACACTGAAGCTTTCTTT. Its translation is CSHPGQGNTEAFF.

The chain carries TRBV28 and TRBJ2-7, with a possible D match to TRBD2 (6 bases). Germline CDR1 reads MDHEN; CDR2 reads SYDVKM. This CDR3 region has 15 residues. V was cut by 6 bases and J by 3 bases, with 18 bases left in between. This chain's CDR3 is CASSLAGPPFYEQYF. The CDR3 nucleotides are TGTGCCAGCAGCCTGGCGGGGCCTCCATTCTACGAGCAGTACTTC.

This clone was observed a single time. CDR3 residues: CASSLRAQGPYEQYF. Here the CDR3 DNA reads TGTGCCAGCAGCTTGCGGGCACAAGGACCCTACGAGCAGTACTTC. The V call is TRBV11-1, the J call TRBJ2-7; tentative D call: TRBD2 (5 bases). The CDR3 totals 15 residues. Germline values: CDR1 SGHAT, CDR2 FQDESV (reference sequence). V was pared by 3 bases and J by 2 bases, with 14 bases between.

This clone was detected once. CDR3 sequence (DNA): TGTGCCAGCTCATCAGGGGGCCCGAACACTGAAGCTTTCTTT. It is translated as CASSSGGPNTEAFF. This chain uses TRBV18 with TRBJ1-1; TRBD1 matches at 8 bases. Per the germline V gene, CDR1 is KGHSH and CDR2 is LQKENI. The CDR3 is made up of 14 amino acids. V was pared by 5 bases and J by 1 base, with 3 bases of the junction left unmatched.

The V and J genes are TRBV6-1 and TRBJ1-5; 9 bases are shared with TRBD1. V lost 6 bases to trimming and J lost 3 bases; unmatched junction nucleotides: 6. The CDR3 is made up of 15 amino acids. Germline V gives CDR1 MNHNS, CDR2 SASEGT. The CDR3 reads CASRGDRASNQPQHF. The CDR3 DNA reads TGTGCCAGCAGGGGGGACAGGGCCTCCAATCAGCCCCAGCATTTT.

The rearrangement uses TRBV5-6 and TRBJ2-7; D possibly corresponds to TRBD2 (6 bases). Germline loops: CDR1 SGHDT, CDR2 YYEEEE. This CDR3 has 13 amino acids. V was cut by 7 bases and J by 0 bases, with 11 bases left in between. CDR3 loop: CASRGSHSYEQYF. The CDR3 coding sequence is TGTGCCAGCCGGGGGTCTCACTCCTACGAGCAGTACTTC.

The rearrangement uses TRBV27 and TRBJ2-1; D possibly corresponds to TRBD2 (5 bases). From germline, CDR1 is MNHEY and CDR2 SMNVEV (reference sequence). The CDR3 is made up of 15 amino acids. V lost 0 bases and J lost 13, with 19 bases in between. The CDR3 nucleotides are TGTGCCAGCAGTTTATCGGGATTCGCGGGCTACGTTCAGTTCTTC. Protein: CASSLSGFAGYVQFF.

This rearrangement joins TRBV28 to TRBJ2-7; 7 bases match TRBD1. V gave up 6 bases and J gave up 6 bases; unmatched junction bases: 14. The CDR3 is 15 residues long. Germline CDR1 MDHEN, CDR2 SYDVKM. The CDR3 bases are TGTGCCAGCAGATCCTACAGACAGGGTCGCGGCGAGCAGTACTTC. The encoded protein is CASRSYRQGRGEQYF.

The gene calls are TRBV27 and TRBJ2-7, with D maybe TRBD1 (5 bases). The CDR3 is 13 residues long. CDR1 MNHEY and CDR2 SMNVEV come from the germline V gene (reference sequence). V gave up 4 bases and J gave up 1 base, with 8 bases separating them. CDR3 coding DNA: TGTGCCAGCAGTTCGGACACGTCCTACGAGCAGTACTTC. Its protein product is CASSSDTSYEQYF.

This clone was seen just once. V gene TRBV2 combines with J gene TRBJ1-5; 9 positions agree with TRBD1. There are 18 residues in the CDR3. Germline lookup yields CDR1 SNHLY and CDR2 FYNNEI. V lost 4 bases to trimming and J lost 0 bases; unmatched junction nucleotides: 10. The CDR3 nucleotides read TGTGCCAGCAGTGTCCGGGACAGGGTACTGAATAGCAATCAGCCCCAGCATTTT. It yields the protein CASSVRDRVLNSNQPQHF.

The rearrangement links TRBV19 to TRBJ1-2; 7 bases agree with TRBD1. Trimming removed 3 bases from V and 8 bases from J; junction bases left unmatched: 6. The germline V gene encodes CDR1 LNHDA and CDR2 SQIVND (reference sequence). CDR3 length equals 13 residues. CDR3 DNA sequence: TGTGCCAGTAGTATCGACAGGGACGACGGCTACACCTTC. Amino acids: CASSIDRDDGYTF.

This clone was detected only a few times. The V and J genes are TRBV6-1 and TRBJ2-5, with 10 positions matching TRBD1. Germline CDR1 MNHNS, CDR2 SASEGT. Germline trimming cut 6 bases from V and 5 bases from J; bases unmatched to any gene: 12. This CDR3 has 16 residues. Here the CDR3 DNA reads TGTGCCAGCAGAGAAAAACGCCGGGACAGGGGCGAGACCCAGTACTTC. This encodes CASREKRRDRGETQYF.

V gene TRBV6-6 combines with J gene TRBJ1-1; unclear D gene. The CDR3 runs to 12 residues. V dropped 7 bases and J dropped 4 bases, with 10 bases sitting between them. Germline V gene data show CDR1 as MNHNY and CDR2 as SVGAGI (reference sequence). The CDR3 sequence is CASIGEVTEAFF. The CDR3 region has the DNA TGTGCCAGCATCGGGGAAGTCACTGAAGCTTTCTTT.

This sequence joins TRBV5-1 and TRBJ2-7; TRBD2 might be the D (5 bases). Between the trimmed V and J ends, which lost 6 bases and 9 bases, there was a span of 22 bases. The CDR3 loop spans 14 amino acids. CDR1 is SGHRS, CDR2 YFSETQ, per germline. Here the CDR3 reads CASTENGGSSAQYF. The CDR3 nucleotides are TGCGCCAGCACCGAAAATGGTGGGAGTTCCGCGCAGTACTTC.

This chain connects TRBV5-1 to TRBJ2-7; 8 positions match TRBD1. Losses at the gene ends were 4 bases for V and 0 bases for J; bases not matched to a gene: 3. Germline lookup yields CDR1 SGHRS and CDR2 YFSETQ. There are 14 residues in the CDR3. In DNA, the CDR3 is TGCGCCAGCAGCCGGACAGGGCTCTCCTACGAGCAGTACTTC. Translated: CASSRTGLSYEQYF.

The chain uses TRBV5-4 and TRBJ1-2; D is perhaps TRBD1 (6 bases). Germline V gene lookup returns CDR1 SGHNT and CDR2 YYREEE (reference sequence). This CDR3 region has 16 residues. The ends were cut back, 5 bases at V and 2 bases at J, with 19 bases in the middle. The chain's CDR3 is CASSYAGGRKNYGYTF. The CDR3 DNA reads as TGTGCCAGCAGTTACGCGGGGGGGCGCAAAAACTATGGCTACACCTTC.

This clone was seen a few times. This chain links TRBV2 with TRBJ2-1, with TRBD2 identical over 8 bases. The CDR3 runs 16 residues. Germline V gene data show CDR1 as SNHLY and CDR2 as FYNNEI. V shed 6 bases and J 4 bases; nucleotides not matched to a gene: 11. CDR3 coding DNA: TGTGCCAGCAGCCAGTTCGGGACTAGTGAGTACAATGAGCAGTTCTTC. Protein sequence: CASSQFGTSEYNEQFF.

The genes are TRBV19 and TRBJ2-1; 8 bases map to TRBD1. V shed 2 bases and J 3 bases; nucleotides not matched to a gene: 3. The CDR3 contains 15 residues. Germline V gene lookup returns CDR1 LNHDA and CDR2 SQIVND (reference sequence). Here the CDR3 DNA reads TGTGCCAGTAGTATAAGGGGACAGGACTACAATGAGCAGTTCTTC. Its protein product is CASSIRGQDYNEQFF.

The chain joins TRBV13 to TRBJ2-7; TRBD1 is a possible D gene (6 bases). Trimming took off 5 bases at V and 2 bases at J, with 13 bases between the two ends. Germline values: CDR1 PRHDT, CDR2 FYEKMQ (reference sequence). The length of the CDR3 is 14 residues. CDR3 region: CASSPGQTPYEQYF. CDR3 in DNA: TGTGCCAGCAGCCCGGGACAAACTCCCTACGAGCAGTACTTC.

The V and J genes are TRBV27 and TRBJ2-7; D is unclear. Germline CDR1 MNHEY, CDR2 SMNVEV (reference sequence). The length of the CDR3 is 13 residues. V shed 2 bases and J shed 6 bases, with 11 bases lying between them. CDR3 in amino acids: CASSLLSSGEQYF. In nucleotides, the CDR3 is TGTGCCAGCAGTTTACTTTCCAGTGGCGAGCAGTACTTC.

V is TRBV18 and J is TRBJ2-7; TRBD2 matches 7 bases. This CDR3 spans 14 amino acids. J was trimmed by 1 base and V by 2 bases; bases with no gene match: 2. Germline lookup yields CDR1 KGHSH and CDR2 LQKENI. The CDR3 protein is CASSPERGSYEQYF. The CDR3 DNA is TGTGCCAGCTCACCAGAGCGGGGTTCCTACGAGCAGTACTTC.

The chain couples TRBV29-1 to TRBJ1-1; 7 bases agree with TRBD1. The CDR3 loop spans 11 amino acids. Germline CDR1 and CDR2: SQVTM and ANQGSEA. J was trimmed by 6 bases and V by 2 bases; bases with no gene match: 0. The DNA of the CDR3 is TGCAGCGTTGAACAGGGGGCTGAAGCTTTCTTT. It translates to CSVEQGAEAFF.

The chain joins TRBV5-1 to TRBJ2-5, with 12 bases that match TRBD2. The CDR3 covers 16 residues. Germline V lookup: CDR1 SGHRS, CDR2 YFSETQ. J was trimmed by 5 bases and V by 0 bases; bases with no gene match: 5. The CDR3 DNA is TGCGCCAGCAGCTTGGTGGCTAGCGGGAGGGAGGAGACCCAGTACTTC. This codes for CASSLVASGREETQYF.

The V call is TRBV28, the J call TRBJ1-1; no clear D gene. The germline V gene encodes CDR1 MDHEN and CDR2 SYDVKM. CDR3 length: 13 amino acids. V lost 5 bases and J lost 7, with 14 bases in between. CDR3 region: CASSRNRPGEAFF. The CDR3 DNA reads TGTGCCAGCAGTCGGAACCGACCGGGTGAAGCTTTCTTT.